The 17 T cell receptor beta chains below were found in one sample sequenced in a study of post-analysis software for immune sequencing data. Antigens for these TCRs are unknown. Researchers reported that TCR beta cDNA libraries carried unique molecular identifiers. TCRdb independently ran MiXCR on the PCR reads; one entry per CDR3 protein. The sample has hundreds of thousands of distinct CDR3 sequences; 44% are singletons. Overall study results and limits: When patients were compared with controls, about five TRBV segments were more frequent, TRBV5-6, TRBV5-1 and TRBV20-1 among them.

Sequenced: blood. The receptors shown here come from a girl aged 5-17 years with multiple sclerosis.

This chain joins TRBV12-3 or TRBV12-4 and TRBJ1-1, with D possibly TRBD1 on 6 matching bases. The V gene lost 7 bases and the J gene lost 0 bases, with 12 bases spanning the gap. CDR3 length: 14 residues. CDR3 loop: CASTHGGMNTEAFF. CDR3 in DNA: TGTGCCAGCACCCACGGGGGCATGAACACTGAAGCTTTCTTT.

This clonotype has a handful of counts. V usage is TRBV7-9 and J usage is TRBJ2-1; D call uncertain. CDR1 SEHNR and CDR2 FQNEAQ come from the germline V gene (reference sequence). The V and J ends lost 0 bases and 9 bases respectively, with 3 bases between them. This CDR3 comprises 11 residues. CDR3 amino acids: CASSLAPEQFF. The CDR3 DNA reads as TGTGCCAGCAGCTTAGCGCCTGAGCAGTTCTTC.

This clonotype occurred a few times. The CDR3 DNA reads as TGTGCCAGCAGTTTCAAGGGGGCTCGAGGCTACACCTTC. It yields the protein CASSFKGARGYTF. The rearrangement uses TRBV12-3 or TRBV12-4 and TRBJ1-2; 7 bases align to TRBD1. The V gene end was trimmed by 3 bases and the J gene end by 8 bases; junction bases not matched to a gene: 6. The CDR3 covers 13 residues.

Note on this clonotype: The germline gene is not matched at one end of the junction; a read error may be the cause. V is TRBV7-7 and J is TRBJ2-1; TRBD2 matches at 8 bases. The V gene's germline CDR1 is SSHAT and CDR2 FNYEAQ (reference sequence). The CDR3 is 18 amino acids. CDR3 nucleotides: TGTGCTAGCAGCCCCGCAAAGGAAGCGGGGGACTCCTACAATGAGCAGTTCTTC. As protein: CASSPAKEAGDSYNEQFF.

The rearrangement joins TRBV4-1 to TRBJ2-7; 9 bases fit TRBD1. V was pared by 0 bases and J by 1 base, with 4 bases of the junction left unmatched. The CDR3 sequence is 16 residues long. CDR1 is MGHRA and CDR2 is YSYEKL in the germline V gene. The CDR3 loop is CASSQEGTGWSYEQYF. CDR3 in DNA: TGCGCCAGCAGCCAAGAGGGGACAGGGTGGTCCTACGAGCAGTACTTC.

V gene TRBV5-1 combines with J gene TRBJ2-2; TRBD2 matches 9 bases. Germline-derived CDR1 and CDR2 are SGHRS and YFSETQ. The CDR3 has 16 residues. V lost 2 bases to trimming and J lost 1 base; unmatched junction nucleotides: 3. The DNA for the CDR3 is TGCGCCAGCAGCTTTAGCGGGGGAAGGAACACCGGGGAGCTGTTTTTT. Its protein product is CASSFSGGRNTGELFF.

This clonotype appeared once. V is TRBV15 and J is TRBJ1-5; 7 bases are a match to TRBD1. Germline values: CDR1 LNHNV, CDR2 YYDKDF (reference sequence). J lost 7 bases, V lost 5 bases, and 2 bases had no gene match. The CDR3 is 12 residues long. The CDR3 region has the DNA TGTGCCACCAGCCAGGGGGGCCAGCCCCAGCATTTT. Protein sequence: CATSQGGQPQHF.

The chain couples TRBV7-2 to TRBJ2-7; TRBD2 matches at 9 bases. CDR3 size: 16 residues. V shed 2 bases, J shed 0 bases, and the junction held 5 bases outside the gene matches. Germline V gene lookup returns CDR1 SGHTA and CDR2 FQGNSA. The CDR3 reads CASSLSGGGASYEQYF. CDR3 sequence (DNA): TGTGCCAGCAGCTTATCGGGCGGGGGGGCCTCCTACGAGCAGTACTTC.

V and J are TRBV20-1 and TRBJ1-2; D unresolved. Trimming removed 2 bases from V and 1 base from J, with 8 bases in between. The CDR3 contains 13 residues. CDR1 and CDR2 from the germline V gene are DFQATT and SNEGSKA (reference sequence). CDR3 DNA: TGCAGTGCTAGAATTCATAATAACTATGGCTACACCTTC. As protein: CSARIHNNYGYTF.

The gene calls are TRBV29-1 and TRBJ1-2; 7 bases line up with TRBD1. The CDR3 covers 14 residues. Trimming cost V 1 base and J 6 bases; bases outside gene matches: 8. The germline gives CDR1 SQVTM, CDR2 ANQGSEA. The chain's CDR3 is CSVEGTGEMDGYTF. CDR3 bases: TGCAGCGTTGAAGGAACAGGGGAGATGGATGGCTACACCTTC.

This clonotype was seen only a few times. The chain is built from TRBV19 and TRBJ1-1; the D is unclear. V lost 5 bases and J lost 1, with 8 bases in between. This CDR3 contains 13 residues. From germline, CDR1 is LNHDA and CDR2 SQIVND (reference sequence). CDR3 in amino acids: CASSPRQNTEAFF. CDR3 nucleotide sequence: TGTGCCAGTAGTCCCCGACAGAACACTGAAGCTTTCTTT. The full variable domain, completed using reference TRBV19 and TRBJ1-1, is DGGITQSPKYLFRKEGQNVTLSCEQNLNHDAMYWYRQDPGQGLRLIYYSQIVNDFQKGDIAEGYSVSREKKESFPLTVTSAQKNPTAFYLCASSPRQNTEAFFGQGTRLTVV.

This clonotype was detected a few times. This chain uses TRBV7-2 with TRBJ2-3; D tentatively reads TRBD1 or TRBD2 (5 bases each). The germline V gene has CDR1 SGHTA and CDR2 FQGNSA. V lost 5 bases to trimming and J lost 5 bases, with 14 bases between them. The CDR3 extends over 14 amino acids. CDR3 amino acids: CASSTRDARDTQYF. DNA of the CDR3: TGTGCCAGCAGCACCCGGGACGCTAGAGATACGCAGTATTTT.

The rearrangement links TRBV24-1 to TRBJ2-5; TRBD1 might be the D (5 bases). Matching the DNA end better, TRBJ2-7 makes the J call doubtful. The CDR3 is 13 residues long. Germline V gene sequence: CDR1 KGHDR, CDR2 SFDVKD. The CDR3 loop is CATSDRTSLEQYF. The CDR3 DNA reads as TGTGCCACCAGTGACCGGACATCGCTCGAGCAGTACTTC.

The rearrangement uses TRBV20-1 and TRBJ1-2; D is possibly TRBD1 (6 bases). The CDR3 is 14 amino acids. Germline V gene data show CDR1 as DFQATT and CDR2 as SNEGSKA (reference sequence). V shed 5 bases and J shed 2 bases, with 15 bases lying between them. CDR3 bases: TGCAGTGCTGACGGGGGCTCTACAAACTATGGCTACACCTTC. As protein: CSADGGSTNYGYTF.

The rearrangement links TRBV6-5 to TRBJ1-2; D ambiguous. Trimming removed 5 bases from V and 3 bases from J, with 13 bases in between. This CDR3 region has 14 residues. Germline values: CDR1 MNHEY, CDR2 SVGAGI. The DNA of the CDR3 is TGTGCCAGCAGTATCCAGCCGAGCGACTATGGCTACACCTTC. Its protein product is CASSIQPSDYGYTF.

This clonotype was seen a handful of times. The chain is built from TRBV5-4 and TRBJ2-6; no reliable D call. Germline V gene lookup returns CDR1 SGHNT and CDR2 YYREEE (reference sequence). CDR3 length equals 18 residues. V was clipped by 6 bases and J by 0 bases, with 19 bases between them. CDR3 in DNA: TGTGCCAGCAAAGTCGGGTTGTACGACATCTCTGGGGCCAACGTCCTGACTTTC. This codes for CASKVGLYDISGANVLTF. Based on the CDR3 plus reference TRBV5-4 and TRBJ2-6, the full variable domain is ETGVTQSPTHLIKTRGQQVTLRCSSQSGHNTVSWYQQALGQGPQFIFQYYREEENGRGNFPPRFSGLQFPNYSSELNVNALELDDSALYLCASKVGLYDISGANVLTFGAGSRLTVL.

CDR3 protein: CASGIGELNTEAFF. The CDR3 DNA reads as TGTGCCAGCGGAATAGGGGAGCTGAACACTGAAGCTTTCTTT. V gene TRBV11-2 combines with J gene TRBJ1-1, with D perhaps TRBD1 (5 bases). Germline CDR1 reads SGHAT; CDR2 reads FQNNGV. The CDR3 covers 14 residues. V lost 8 bases and J 0 bases, leaving 13 bases between the germline ends.